The T cell receptor (beta chain) under discussion was sequenced for a study of technical replicates of blood from a handful of donors. V was trimmed by 10 bases and J by 2 bases, leaving 16 bases between them. This CDR3 is built from 14 residues. CDR1 LNHDA and CDR2 SQIVND come from the germline V gene (reference sequence). Assay: immunoSEQ multiplex PCR; the TCRdb copy retains only in-frame clones and omits some. The sample consists of 95,000 or so clones, 85% to 95% of them appearing once. In this sample, this clone turned up once. Sequenced sample: T cells isolated from PBMCs. The chain combines TRBV19 with TRBJ2-3, with D perhaps TRBD1 (6 bases). The sequence derives from a human donor in good health. The CDR3 bases are TGTGCCACGAACAGGGACCTGAACACAGATACGCAGTATTTT. Translating gives CATNRDLNTDTQYF.